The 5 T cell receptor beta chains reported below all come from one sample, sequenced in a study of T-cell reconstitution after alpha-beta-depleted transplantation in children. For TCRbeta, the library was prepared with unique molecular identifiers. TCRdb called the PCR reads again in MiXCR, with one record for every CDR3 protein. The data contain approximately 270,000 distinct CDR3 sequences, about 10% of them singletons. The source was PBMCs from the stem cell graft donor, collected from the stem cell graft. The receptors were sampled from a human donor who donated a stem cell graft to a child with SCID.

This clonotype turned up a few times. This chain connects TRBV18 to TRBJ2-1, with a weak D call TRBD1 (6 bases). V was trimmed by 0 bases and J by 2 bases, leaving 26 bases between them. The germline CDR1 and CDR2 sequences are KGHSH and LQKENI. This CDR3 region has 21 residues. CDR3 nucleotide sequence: TGTGCCAGCTCACCACCGAGACGGGCAAGACAGGCCCTTGGGGCCTACAATGAGCAGTTCTTC. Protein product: CASSPPRRARQALGAYNEQFF.

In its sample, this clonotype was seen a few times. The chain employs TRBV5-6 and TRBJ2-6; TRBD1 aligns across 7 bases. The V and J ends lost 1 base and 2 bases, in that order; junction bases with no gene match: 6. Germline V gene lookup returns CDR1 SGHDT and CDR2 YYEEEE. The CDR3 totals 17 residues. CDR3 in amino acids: CASSLKGAYAGANVLTF. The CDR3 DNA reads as TGTGCCAGCAGCTTGAAGGGGGCGTACGCTGGGGCCAACGTCCTGACTTTC.

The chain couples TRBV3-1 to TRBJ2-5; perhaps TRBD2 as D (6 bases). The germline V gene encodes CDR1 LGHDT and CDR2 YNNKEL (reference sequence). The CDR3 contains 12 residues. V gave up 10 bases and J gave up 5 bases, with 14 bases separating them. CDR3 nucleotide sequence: TGTGCCAAGAGTCGGGGGTGGGAGACCCAGTACTTC. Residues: CAKSRGWETQYF.

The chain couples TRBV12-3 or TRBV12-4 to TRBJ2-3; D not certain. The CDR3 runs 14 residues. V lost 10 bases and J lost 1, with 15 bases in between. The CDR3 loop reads CAICQRVGTDTQYF. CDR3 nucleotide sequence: TGTGCCATCTGTCAACGGGTAGGCACAGATACGCAGTATTTT.

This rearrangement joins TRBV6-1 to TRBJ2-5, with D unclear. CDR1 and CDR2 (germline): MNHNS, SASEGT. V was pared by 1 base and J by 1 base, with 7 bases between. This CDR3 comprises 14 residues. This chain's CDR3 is CASSEVGSQETQYF. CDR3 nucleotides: TGTGCCAGCAGTGAAGTTGGTAGCCAAGAGACCCAGTACTTC.